This T cell receptor beta chain is from a study of OX40 agonist ivuxolimab in advanced cancers. The CDR3 is made up of 11 amino acids. V lost 6 bases and J 5 bases, leaving 10 bases between the germline ends. CDR1 DFQATT and CDR2 SNEGSKA come from the germline V gene (reference sequence). Study-wide results and limits: Low normalized T-cell clonal expansion also characterized some of the nonresponders.

The data were produced by immunoSEQ multiplex PCR, yet TCRdb's version contains in-frame clones alone and is incomplete. Of more than 100,000 clones detected, 90% appear once; the ten largest clones hold 1.1%. This clone was observed a handful of times. Its antigen is undetermined. The sample consisted of CD4+ or CD8+ T cells sorted from blood, taken in a trial of the OX40 agonist ivuxolimab. The TCR sequence derives from an adult with an advanced solid tumor such as melanoma, head and neck, liver or kidney cancer. This rearrangement joins TRBV20-1 to TRBJ1-1; possibly TRBD1 for D (5 bases). CDR3 sequence (DNA): TGCAGTGCCAAGCGGGGGACTGAAGCTTTCTTT. Protein sequence: CSAKRGTEAFF.